This is a list of T cell receptor beta chains from one sample in a study of shared clonotypes between healthy human individuals. Clones were sequenced by immunoSEQ multiplex PCR, and TCRdb holds only the in-frame ones, with some missing. The sample lists over 850,000 clones, 78% seen once, with roughly 0.62% in the top ten. Sequencing was performed on memory CD4+ T cells from PBMCs. The receptors here all came from a man younger than 35 in good health. Some clones in this sample may be carry-over from other donors' samples. The CDR3 runs from the conserved cysteine through the conserved F or W. The order of the fields is V gene, clone size, J gene, D gene, CDR3 DNA, CDR3 protein. A D gene is named only where the DNA matches it firmly. Expanded clones get a size class; other rows say once, few or many, or leave the size out.

V: TRBV5-1
size: few
J: TRBJ2-2
D: .
DNA: TGCGCCAGCAGCTTGGTGCTAAACACCGGGGAGCTGTTTTTT
CDR3: CASSLVLNTGELFF

V: TRBV6-5
size: .
J: TRBJ1-4
D: .
DNA: TGTGCCAGCAGTCCATCCGTCGGAGAAAAACTGTTTTTT
CDR3: CASSPSVGEKLFF

V: TRBV5-1
size: .
J: TRBJ2-3
D: TRBD2
DNA: TGCGCCAGCAGCCCGGGGGGAGGCACAGATACGCAGTATTTT
CDR3: CASSPGGGTDTQYF

V: TRBV2
size: few
J: TRBJ1-1
D: TRBD1
DNA: TGTGCCAGCAGTTGGACAGGAGAGAACACTGAAGCTTTCTTT
CDR3: CASSWTGENTEAFF

V: TRBV18
size: .
J: TRBJ2-7
D: TRBD2
DNA: TGTGCCAGCTCACCGACTAGCAGTTACGAGCAGTACTTC
CDR3: CASSPTSSYEQYF

V: TRBV7-3
size: .
J: TRBJ2-3
D: .
DNA: TGTGCCAGCAGCCCAGAGGGGTTTGGGCATACGCAGTATTTT
CDR3: CASSPEGFGHTQYF

V: TRBV15
size: .
J: TRBJ2-7
D: .
DNA: TGTGCCACCAGCAGAGATGTCAGGCCCCTCACCTACGAGCAGTACTTC
CDR3: CATSRDVRPLTYEQYF

V: TRBV18
size: .
J: TRBJ2-3
D: .
DNA: TGTGCCAGCTCACCACCGACCCGTACGGCAGATACGCAGTATTTT
CDR3: CASSPPTRTADTQYF

V: TRBV5-4
size: .
J: TRBJ2-3
D: .
DNA: TGTGCCAGCAGCCCGGACCGGGCACGAAGCACAGATACGCAGTATTTT
CDR3: CASSPDRARSTDTQYF

V: TRBV6-1
size: few
J: TRBJ1-1
D: .
DNA: TGTGCCAGCAGTAGGAGCATGAACACTGAAGCTTTCTTT
CDR3: CASSRSMNTEAFF

V: TRBV5-4
size: .
J: TRBJ2-1
D: TRBD1
DNA: TGTGCCAGCAGCTTCCCCCCGGGACAGGGTCGCGATGAGCAGTTCTTC
CDR3: CASSFPPGQGRDEQFF

V: TRBV10-3
size: .
J: TRBJ2-1
D: TRBD2
DNA: TGTGCCATCAGTTATCCCGGGACTAGCGGGAGGGTTACCTACAATGAGCAGTTCTTC
CDR3: CAISYPGTSGRVTYNEQFF